The clone carrying this T cell receptor (beta chain) was seen a handful of times. No antigen is known for it. CD45RO/CCR7/CD25/CD127/CD95/CD27 sorting isolated CD4+ naive, central memory, regulatory and stem cell-like memory cells. This entry is derived from a study of beta chain features in type 1 diabetes. Findings and caveats of the study: A moderate, significant TCRB CDR3 shortening appeared in type 1 diabetes across four CD4+ subsets.

Expressed TCRB transcripts were sequenced because the isolated RNA had all been reverse transcribed beforehand. Sequencing was performed with immunoSEQ multiplex PCR; in TCRdb, only in-frame clones are kept and a portion is missing. The sample has a few hundred thousand clones, under 20% seen once; the top ten hold roughly 0.08%. Per germline, CDR1 LGHNA and CDR2 YNFKEQ. V was shortened by 0 bases and J by 4 bases, with 9 bases between the two germline ends. The CDR3 extends over 14 amino acids. The specimen was naive CD4+ T cells from blood. This rearrangement joins TRBV4-2 to TRBJ2-5; D tentatively fits TRBD1 or TRBD2 (6 bases each). This receptor was identified in a man aged 25-45 years with type 1 diabetes. DNA of the CDR3: TGTGCCAGCAGCCAAGATGGAGGGGGAGAGACCCAGTACTTC. Encoded protein: CASSQDGGGETQYF.